This entry concerns a single T cell receptor beta chain. As yet, its antigen is unknown. Germline V CDR1 and CDR2: SGHTA, FQGNSA. The CDR3 length is 16 residues. Trimming removed 3 bases from V and 3 bases from J; junction bases left unmatched: 4. Cells designated naive CD8 were CD45RO-negative and were positively selected for CCR7, with terminally differentiated effector memory CD45RA+ cells excluded. Adult donors, all healthy and HIV-negative, had no recent acute infections or vaccinations. TCRdb's table, derived via immunoSEQ multiplex PCR, lists solely in-frame clones and lacks some. The data show around 1,900,000 clones, just over 90% seen once. This sample stems from a study of shared clonotypes between healthy human individuals. Overall study context: Three plates were used per donor for CD4 naive, three for CD4 memory, two for CD8 naive and one for CD8 memory.

Study results and limitations: Memory subsets had estimated richness that was generally smaller than that of naive subsets.

Source material: naive CD8+ T cells from PBMCs. V is TRBV7-2 and J is TRBJ2-7; 14 nucleotides agree with TRBD2. This TCR derives from a man between 18 and 29 years old in good health. Some clones in this sample may be carry-over from other donors' samples. CDR3 loop: CASSLGLAGEDYEQYF. The CDR3 coding sequence is TGTGCCAGCAGCTTGGGACTAGCGGGAGAGGACTACGAGCAGTACTTC.